Listed here are 5 T cell receptor beta chains from one sample, sequenced in a study of CD8 T cells in ankylosing spondylitis. These receptors' antigens are unknown. General study findings and limits: Seemingly distinctive of ankylosing spondylitis blood was a TCR beta motif formed by eight highly homologous variants.

TCRdb redid the calling of the 5' RACE reads with MiXCR, one entry per CDR3 protein. The sample has roughly 700,000 distinct CDR3 sequences, around 19% seen once; the top ten hold about 19%. Material: blood, either unsorted or a sorted T cell fraction (not recorded which). The receptor source for this set is a male donor with ankylosing spondylitis.

This clonotype was found many times. The CDR3 region is CASSFLGSYEQYF. CDR3 coding DNA: TGTGCCAGCAGTTTCCTTGGGTCCTACGAGCAGTACTTC. V gene TRBV12-3 or TRBV12-4 combines with J gene TRBJ2-7; D unclear. There are 13 residues in the CDR3. V was cut by 3 bases and J by 1 base, with 7 bases left in between.

This clonotype was detected ten times or more. This chain uses TRBV27 with TRBJ2-7; D is perhaps TRBD1 (5 bases). The V end was cut by 3 bases, the J end by 2 bases, with 8 bases between. Germline CDR1 is MNHEY and CDR2 is SMNVEV (reference sequence). The CDR3 runs to 13 residues. The CDR3 coding sequence is TGTGCCAGCAGTTTGGGGCCACCCTACGAGCAGTACTTC. Its translation is CASSLGPPYEQYF.

This clonotype was picked up a small number of times. CDR3 bases: TGTGCCACCGAACGGGGGCTTACAGATACGCAGTATTTT. Its translation: CATERGLTDTQYF. V gene TRBV12-3 or TRBV12-4 combines with J gene TRBJ2-3, with D tentatively TRBD1 or TRBD2 (6 bases each). V was trimmed by 10 bases and J by 3 bases, leaving 14 bases between them. The CDR3 consists of 13 residues.

The chain carries TRBV4-1 and TRBJ1-5, with 8 bases that match TRBD1. Per germline, CDR1 MGHRA and CDR2 YSYEKL. The CDR3 loop spans 17 amino acids. Trimming removed 0 bases from V and 2 bases from J; junction bases left unmatched: 6. The CDR3 DNA follows: TGCGCCAGCAGCCAAGAAATTTACAGGGGGGGCAATCAGCCCCAGCATTTT. This translates into CASSQEIYRGGNQPQHF.

The chain joins TRBV20-1 to TRBJ2-7; the match to TRBD2 covers 7 bases. The CDR3 has 13 amino acids. CDR1 and CDR2 (germline): DFQATT, SNEGSKA (reference sequence). The V segment lost 1 base and the J segment 6 bases; nucleotides outside the gene matches: 6. The CDR3 DNA reads as TGCAGTGCTAGAGGGGGGGGATTTGTCGAGCAGTACTTC. It translates to CSARGGGFVEQYF.